This T cell receptor beta chain was obtained from a study of blood T cell repertoires in COVID-19. Study as a whole: Samples came from the United States, Italy and Spain, spanning acute and convalescent COVID-19. PBMCs, B-cell-depleted T cells, or T cells were the source of the cDNA or gDNA that made up the material.

The assay was immunoSEQ multiplex PCR, and TCRdb's table has in-frame clones only and misses some. The repertoire includes 140,000 to 150,000 clones, roughly four fifths of them detected once, and 13% to 15% sits in the top ten. The germline CDR1 and CDR2 sequences are SNHLY and FYNNEI. V gave up 3 bases and J gave up 4 bases; unmatched junction bases: 3. This CDR3 is 14 amino acids long. The chain uses TRBV2 and TRBJ1-5; 7 bases align to TRBD1. The sequence was collected from a human donor with acute or convalescent COVID-19. The donor label of this sample is uncertain. The source material was peripheral blood. The CDR3 region is CASSEEQGNQPQHF. As DNA, the CDR3 is TGTGCCAGCAGTGAGGAACAGGGGAATCAGCCCCAGCATTTT.